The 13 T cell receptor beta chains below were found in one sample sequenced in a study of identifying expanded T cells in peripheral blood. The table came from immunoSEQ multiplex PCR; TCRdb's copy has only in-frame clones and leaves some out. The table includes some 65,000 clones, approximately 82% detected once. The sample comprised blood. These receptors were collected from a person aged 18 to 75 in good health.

The CDR3 bases are TGTGCCATCAGTGATTTGTCTAGCGGGAGCAAAGAGACCCAGTACTTC. Encoded protein: CAISDLSSGSKETQYF. The J gene is TRBJ2-5, the V gene TRBV10-3, with TRBD2 matching over 10 bases. Germline CDR1 is ENHRY and CDR2 is SYGVKD. CDR3 length: 16 amino acids. J was trimmed by 3 bases and V by 3 bases; bases with no gene match: 7.

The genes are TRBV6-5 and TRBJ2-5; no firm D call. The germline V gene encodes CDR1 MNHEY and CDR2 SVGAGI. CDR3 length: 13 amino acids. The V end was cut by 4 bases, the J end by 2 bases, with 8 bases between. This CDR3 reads CASSLQVQETQYF. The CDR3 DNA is TGTGCCAGCAGTTTGCAGGTTCAAGAGACCCAGTACTTC.

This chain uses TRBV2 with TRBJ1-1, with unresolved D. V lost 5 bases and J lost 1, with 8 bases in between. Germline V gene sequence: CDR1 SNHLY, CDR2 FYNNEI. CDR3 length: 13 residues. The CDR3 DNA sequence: TGTGCCAGCAGTACCAGACAGAACACTGAAGCTTTCTTT. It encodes CASSTRQNTEAFF.

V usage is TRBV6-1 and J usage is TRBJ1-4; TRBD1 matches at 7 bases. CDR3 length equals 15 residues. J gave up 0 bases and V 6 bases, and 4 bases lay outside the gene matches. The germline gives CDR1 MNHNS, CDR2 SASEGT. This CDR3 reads CASRPGQATNEKLFF. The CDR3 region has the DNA TGTGCCAGCAGGCCCGGACAGGCAACTAATGAAAAACTGTTTTTT.

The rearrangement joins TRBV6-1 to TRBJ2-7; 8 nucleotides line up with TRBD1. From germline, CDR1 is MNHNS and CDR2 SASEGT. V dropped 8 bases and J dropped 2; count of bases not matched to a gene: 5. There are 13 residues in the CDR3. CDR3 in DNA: TGTGCCAGCGGACGGGACAGGACCTACGAGCAGTACTTC. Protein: CASGRDRTYEQYF.

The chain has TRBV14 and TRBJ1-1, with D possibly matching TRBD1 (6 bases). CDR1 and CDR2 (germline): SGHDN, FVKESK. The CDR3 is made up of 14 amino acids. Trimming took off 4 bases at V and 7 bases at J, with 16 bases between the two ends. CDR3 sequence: CASSRRGGIGEAFF. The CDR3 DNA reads TGTGCCAGCAGCCGTAGGGGGGGGATCGGTGAAGCTTTCTTT.

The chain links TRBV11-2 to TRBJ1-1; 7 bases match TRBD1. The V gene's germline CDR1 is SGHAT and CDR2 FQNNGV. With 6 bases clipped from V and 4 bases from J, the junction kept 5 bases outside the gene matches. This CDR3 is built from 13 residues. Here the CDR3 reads CASRYAGGTEAFF. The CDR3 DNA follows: TGTGCCAGCAGGTACGCAGGGGGCACTGAAGCTTTCTTT.

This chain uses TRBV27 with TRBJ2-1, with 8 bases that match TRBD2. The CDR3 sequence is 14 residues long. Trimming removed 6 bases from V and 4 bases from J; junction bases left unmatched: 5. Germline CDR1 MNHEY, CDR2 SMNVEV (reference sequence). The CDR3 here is CASSTGLVYNEQFF. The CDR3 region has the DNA TGTGCCAGCAGCACGGGACTAGTGTACAATGAGCAGTTCTTC.

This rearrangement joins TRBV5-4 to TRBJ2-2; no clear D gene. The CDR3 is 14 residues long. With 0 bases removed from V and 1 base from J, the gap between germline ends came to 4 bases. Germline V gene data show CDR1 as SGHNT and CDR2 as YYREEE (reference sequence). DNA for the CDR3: TGTGCCAGCAGCTTGGACAGGAACACCGGGGAGCTGTTTTTT. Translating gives CASSLDRNTGELFF.

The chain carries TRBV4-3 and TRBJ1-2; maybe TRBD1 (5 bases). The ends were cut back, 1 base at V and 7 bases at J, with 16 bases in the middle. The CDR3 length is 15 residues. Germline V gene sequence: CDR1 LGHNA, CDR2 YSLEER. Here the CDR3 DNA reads TGCGCCAGCAGCCAAGTCTTAGGGGAGTGGGGTGGCTACACCTTC. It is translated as CASSQVLGEWGGYTF.

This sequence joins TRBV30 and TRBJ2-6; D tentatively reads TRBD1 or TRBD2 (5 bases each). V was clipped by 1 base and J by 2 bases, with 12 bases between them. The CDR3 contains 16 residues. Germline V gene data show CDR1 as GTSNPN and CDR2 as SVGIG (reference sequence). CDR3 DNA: TGTGCCTGGAGTGGGACGGGGCGTACTGGGGCCAACGTCCTGACTTTC. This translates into CAWSGTGRTGANVLTF.

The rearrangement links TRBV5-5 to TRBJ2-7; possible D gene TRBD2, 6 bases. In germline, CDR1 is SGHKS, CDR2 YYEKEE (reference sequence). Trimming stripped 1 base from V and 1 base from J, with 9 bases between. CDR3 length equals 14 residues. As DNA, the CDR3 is TGTGCCAGCAGCTTGAGCGGGTCATCCTACGAGCAGTACGTC. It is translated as CASSLSGSSYEQYV.

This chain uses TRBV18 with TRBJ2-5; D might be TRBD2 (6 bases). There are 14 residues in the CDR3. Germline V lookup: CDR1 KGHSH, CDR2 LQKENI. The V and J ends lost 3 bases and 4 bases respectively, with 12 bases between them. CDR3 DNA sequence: TGTGCCAGCTCACCCCTTATGGGGGGAGAGACCCAGTACTTC. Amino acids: CASSPLMGGETQYF. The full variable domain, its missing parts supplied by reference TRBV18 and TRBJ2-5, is NAGVMQNPRHLVRRRGQEARLRCSPMKGHSHVYWYRQLPEEGLKFMVYLQKENIIDESGMPKERFSAEFPKEGPSILRIQQVVRGDSAAYFCASSPLMGGETQYFGPGTRLLVL.